The clone carrying this TCR beta chain has at least ten counts. Each cDNA molecule in the library carried unique molecular identifiers. TCRdb analysed the RACE reads with MiXCR anew, one entry per CDR3 protein. There are over 75,000 distinct CDR3 sequences in the sample; roughly 7.2% occur only once, and around 1.5% lies in the top ten. Time point noted: patch test 1, 2 weeks after DPC sensitization. Treatment noted: therapeutic diphenylcyclopropenone sensitization with weekly scalp DPC. These data originate in a study of human T cells and chemical hapten exposure. Germline V CDR1 and CDR2: SQVTM, ANQGSEA. V lost 3 bases and J lost 0; bases outside the gene matches: 5. The CDR3 sequence is 16 residues long.

The TCR was taken from a woman aged 25-40 years with alopecia areata. Some clones in this sample may be carry-over from other donors' samples. This specimen was whole blood, taken in connection with sensitization to the hapten diphenylcyclopropenone (DPC). The chain is built from TRBV29-1 and TRBJ2-6, with 7 bases that match TRBD1. The CDR3 region is CSVDTGALSGANVLTF. CDR3 DNA sequence: TGCAGCGTTGACACAGGGGCCCTCTCTGGGGCCAACGTCCTGACTTTC.